Each of the 20 T cell receptor beta chains below was sequenced from the same sample in a study of blood T cell repertoires in COVID-19. Assay used: immunoSEQ multiplex PCR; TCRdb lists only in-frame clones, some missing. This sample has fewer than 450,000 clones, with roughly 90% found just once. Sequences were obtained from peripheral blood. These receptors all come from a woman in her 70s with COVID-19, enrolled during active disease.

The chain couples TRBV29-1 to TRBJ1-1, with TRBD1 as a possible D gene (5 bases). Deletions cut 7 bases from V and 5 bases from J, with 11 bases between. Germline-derived CDR1 and CDR2 are SQVTM and ANQGSEA. There are 11 residues in the CDR3. The CDR3 region is CSAISGTEAFF. The CDR3 bases are TGCAGCGCCATTTCAGGGACTGAAGCTTTCTTT.

This chain uses TRBV7-8 with TRBJ1-2; a possible D gene is TRBD1 (6 bases). The germline CDR1 and CDR2 sequences are SGHVS and FQNEAQ. V was clipped by 3 bases and J by 7 bases, with 21 bases between them. This CDR3 has 16 residues. The CDR3 nucleotides read TGTGCCAGCAGCTTGACAACGGGACACTTGTTTCGTGGCTACACCTTC. It yields the protein CASSLTTGHLFRGYTF.

V usage is TRBV18 and J usage is TRBJ2-1, with a possible D match to TRBD2 (6 bases). Germline V gene lookup returns CDR1 KGHSH and CDR2 LQKENI. The V end was cut by 2 bases, the J end by 7 bases, with 15 bases between. The CDR3 covers 15 residues. The CDR3 spells CASSPGMSGVNEQFF. For the CDR3, the DNA is TGTGCCAGCTCACCAGGAATGTCGGGGGTAAATGAGCAGTTCTTC.

This chain uses TRBV7-8 with TRBJ2-1; D is possibly TRBD2 (5 bases). V lost 3 bases to trimming and J lost 7 bases, with 13 bases between them. The V gene's germline CDR1 is SGHVS and CDR2 FQNEAQ. There are 14 residues in the CDR3. The CDR3, as DNA: TGTGCCAGCAGCTTTAGAGGACTGGAAAATGAGCAGTTCTTC. The encoded protein is CASSFRGLENEQFF.

This chain connects TRBV19 to TRBJ1-3, with D tentatively TRBD1 (5 bases). The germline CDR1 and CDR2 sequences are LNHDA and SQIVND (reference sequence). V shed 3 bases and J shed 2 bases, with 11 bases lying between them. The CDR3 spans 15 residues. CDR3 sequence: CASSIATGAGNTIYF. As DNA, the CDR3 is TGTGCCAGTAGTATCGCTACAGGCGCTGGAAACACCATATATTTT.

The chain carries TRBV5-5 and TRBJ1-5, with D possibly being TRBD1 (5 bases). The CDR3 has 16 amino acids. Trimming left V 4 bases short and J 4 bases short, with 18 bases between. Germline V gives CDR1 SGHKS, CDR2 YYEKEE (reference sequence). This CDR3 reads CASSTVVQGRNQPQHF. The CDR3 coding sequence is TGTGCCAGCAGCACCGTCGTGCAGGGCAGGAATCAGCCCCAGCATTTT.

This chain uses TRBV6-2 or TRBV6-3 with TRBJ2-7; a weak D match, TRBD1 (5 bases). CDR1 MNHEY and CDR2 SVGEGT come from the germline V gene. The CDR3 has 14 residues. Trimming shortened V by 2 bases and J by 4 bases, and 12 bases separated the two germline ends. The CDR3 here is CASSYLPPGYEQYF. The CDR3, as DNA: TGTGCCAGCAGTTACCTCCCTCCAGGGTACGAGCAGTACTTC.

This chain connects TRBV27 to TRBJ2-6, with D unresolved. Germline V gene sequence: CDR1 MNHEY, CDR2 SMNVEV (reference sequence). V was clipped by 2 bases and J by 4 bases, with 18 bases between them. The CDR3 sequence is 18 residues long. The CDR3, as DNA: TGTGCCAGCAGTTTAACGGCCCCCCACAGTTCAGGGGCCAACGTCCTGACTTTC. Residues: CASSLTAPHSSGANVLTF.

This chain uses TRBV7-2 with TRBJ2-1, with D maybe TRBD2 (5 bases). Germline CDR1 reads SGHTA; CDR2 reads FQGNSA. The CDR3 covers 13 residues. The V end was cut by 1 base, the J end by 8 bases, with 9 bases between. The CDR3 DNA reads as TGTGCCAGCAGCTTAGTAGCCGGGGATGAGCAGTTCTTC. Encoded protein: CASSLVAGDEQFF.

This chain uses TRBV6-5 with TRBJ1-1; D is unclear. Trimming stripped 6 bases from V and 7 bases from J, with 21 bases between. This CDR3 comprises 15 residues. From germline, CDR1 is MNHEY and CDR2 SVGAGI. CDR3 amino acids: CASRNGRANVYEAFF. The CDR3 nucleotides read TGTGCCAGCAGGAACGGGAGGGCCAATGTGTATGAAGCTTTCTTT.

The rearrangement uses TRBV7-2 and TRBJ2-7; TRBD2 might be the D (5 bases). CDR1 and CDR2 from the germline V gene are SGHTA and FQGNSA. The V end lost 3 bases, the J end lost 5 bases, and 14 bases lay between the germline ends. CDR3 size: 14 residues. CDR3 protein: CASSFGLPSHEQYF. The CDR3, as DNA: TGTGCCAGCAGCTTTGGGCTCCCTAGCCACGAGCAGTACTTC.

This rearrangement joins TRBV5-6 to TRBJ1-2; D might be TRBD1 (5 bases). CDR3 length: 17 amino acids. V was trimmed by 2 bases and J by 1 base, leaving 18 bases between them. The germline CDR1 and CDR2 sequences are SGHDT and YYEEEE. The CDR3 spells CASSLWIVGAFNYGYTF. As DNA, the CDR3 is TGTGCCAGCAGCTTATGGATAGTAGGGGCCTTTAACTATGGCTACACCTTC.

The chain has TRBV9 and TRBJ1-2, with a possible D match to TRBD1 (5 bases). The CDR3 has 13 residues. Looked up from germline, CDR1 is SGDLS and CDR2 is YYNGEE. Deletions cut 4 bases from V and 5 bases from J, with 12 bases between. This chain's CDR3 is CASSPGTYYGYTF. As DNA, the CDR3 is TGTGCCAGCAGCCCCGGGACTTATTATGGCTACACCTTC.

The chain has TRBV10-1 and TRBJ2-2; D unclear. V shed 0 bases and J shed 0 bases, with 8 bases lying between them. The germline V gene has CDR1 WNHNN and CDR2 SYGVQD (reference sequence). The CDR3 length is 16 residues. CDR3 nucleotides: TGCGCCAGCAGTGAGTCGAAAACGGCGAACACCGGGGAGCTGTTTTTT. Its translation is CASSESKTANTGELFF.

This clone was observed once. This rearrangement joins TRBV12-5 to TRBJ1-1, with a weak D call TRBD1 (5 bases). Looked up from germline, CDR1 is LGHNT and CDR2 is FRNRAP. The V gene lost 2 bases and the J gene lost 0 bases, with 25 bases spanning the gap. This CDR3 has 20 residues. In DNA, the CDR3 is TGTGCTAGTGGTTTGACCCTCTGGGGTGGGGGAGGGCCAATGAACACTGAAGCTTTCTTT. It is translated as CASGLTLWGGGGPMNTEAFF.

This sequence joins TRBV23-1 and TRBJ2-5; tentatively, D is TRBD1 (6 bases). TRBV23-1 qualifies as an ORF whose function is uncertain. V was shortened by 7 bases and J by 3 bases, with 9 bases between the two germline ends. The CDR3 runs 12 residues. CDR3 protein: CASISGEETQYF. In DNA, the CDR3 is TGCGCCAGCATATCAGGGGAAGAGACCCAGTACTTC.

The chain recombines TRBV11-2 with TRBJ1-1; D may be TRBD1 (5 bases). Trimming removed 4 bases from V and 4 bases from J, with 13 bases in between. The germline CDR1 and CDR2 sequences are SGHAT and FQNNGV. The CDR3 has 14 amino acids. The CDR3 reads CASSSTLGGTEAFF. For the CDR3, the DNA is TGTGCCAGCAGCTCCACCTTGGGGGGCACTGAAGCTTTCTTT. The full variable domain, completed using reference TRBV11-2 and TRBJ1-1, is EAGVAQSPRYKIIEKRQSVAFWCNPISGHATLYWYQQILGQGPKLLIQFQNNGVVDDSQLPKDRFSAERLKGVDSTLKIQPAKLEDSAVYLCASSSTLGGTEAFFGQGTRLTVV.

The V and J genes are TRBV19 and TRBJ2-6; no definite D call. V shed 6 bases and J shed 2 bases, with 14 bases lying between them. Germline lookup yields CDR1 LNHDA and CDR2 SQIVND (reference sequence). The CDR3 is 16 amino acids. The CDR3 DNA sequence: TGTGCCAGTAGCCCATGGCCCTCAGCTGGGGCCAACGTCCTGACTTTC. Encoded protein: CASSPWPSAGANVLTF.

The chain combines TRBV7-2 with TRBJ1-1; D gene unclear. Between the trimmed V and J ends, which lost 4 bases and 7 bases, there was a span of 16 bases. CDR1 and CDR2 from the germline V gene are SGHTA and FQGNSA. This CDR3 has 14 residues. The CDR3 here is CASSSTGVGGEAFF. In DNA form, the CDR3 reads TGTGCCAGCAGCTCGACGGGAGTCGGTGGTGAAGCTTTCTTT.

V is TRBV27 and J is TRBJ2-7; 11 bases agree with TRBD1. Germline CDR1 and CDR2: MNHEY and SMNVEV (reference sequence). Trimming took 6 bases from V and 5 from J; bases not matched to a gene: 6. CDR3 size: 14 residues. CDR3 coding DNA: TGTGCCAGCAGCCCCGGACAGGGGGCCCACGAGCAGTACTTC. Amino acids: CASSPGQGAHEQYF.